This T cell receptor (beta chain) comes out of a study of T cells in Graves' hyperthyroidism and ophthalmopathy. Study-wide points: The blood repertoire included most of the expanded thyroid clonotypes above 0.001. The authors' 13 V-J model separated ophthalmopathy from stable hyperthyroidism.

From RNA transcripts, TCR beta CDR3 regions were amplified. The study used the HTBI primer set for a first-round RT-PCR of the TCR CDR3. From the multiplex PCR reads, TCRdb called clonotypes with MiXCR, one entry per CDR3 protein. The sample contains 300,000 to 350,000 distinct CDR3 sequences, around 13% of which appear only once. Of note for this clonotype: Its specificity is not known.

The V and J ends lost 0 bases and 6 bases, in that order; junction bases with no gene match: 4. The CDR3 contains 15 residues. Germline-derived CDR1 and CDR2 are LGHNA and YSLEER. This sequence joins TRBV4-3 and TRBJ2-1; 8 positions agree with TRBD1. This TCR was sampled from a woman in her 30s with Graves' hyperthyroidism. Sequencing was carried out using blood. The CDR3 spells CASSQDGTGGNEQFF. The CDR3 bases are TGCGCCAGCAGCCAAGATGGTACAGGGGGCAATGAGCAGTTCTTC.